These 20 T cell receptor beta chains share one sample of origin, sequenced in a study of blood T cell repertoires in COVID-19. Sequencing used immunoSEQ multiplex PCR; TCRdb keeps in-frame clones, though not all of them. The sample lists tens of thousands of clones, roughly 80% occurring once. The sequencing sample was made of peripheral blood. Receptor source: a man between 60 and 75 years old with COVID-19, enrolled during active disease.

The chain recombines TRBV5-4 with TRBJ2-1, with 10 bases that match TRBD2. After removal of 4 bases from V and 4 bases from J, the junction contained 2 bases not matched to a gene. The germline gives CDR1 SGHNT, CDR2 YYREEE (reference sequence). The CDR3 is 14 residues long. CDR3 sequence reads: CASSKREGYNEQFF. The CDR3, as DNA: TGTGCCAGCAGCAAGCGGGAGGGATACAATGAGCAGTTCTTC.

This clone was observed once. In DNA form, the CDR3 reads TGTGCCAGCAGTTTTTCTGGAGCGGGCTACGAGCAGTACTTC. It specifies CASSFSGAGYEQYF. The chain employs TRBV28 and TRBJ2-7; possible D gene TRBD2, 6 bases. The CDR3 sequence is 14 residues long. Germline values: CDR1 MDHEN, CDR2 SYDVKM. Trimming took 3 bases from V and 3 from J, leaving 12 bases between them.

This clone was counted a single time. The rearrangement links TRBV5-4 to TRBJ2-1; TRBD2 is a possible D gene (6 bases). The CDR3 totals 15 residues. The germline V gene has CDR1 SGHNT and CDR2 YYREEE (reference sequence). With 2 bases removed from V and 8 bases from J, the gap between germline ends came to 17 bases. The CDR3 DNA sequence: TGTGCCAGCAGCTTACCCGGGAGTCTAACCGATGAGCAGTTCTTC. It specifies CASSLPGSLTDEQFF.

The chain uses TRBV23-1 and TRBJ2-7; 11 nucleotides line up with TRBD1. TRBV23-1 qualifies as an ORF whose function is uncertain. Losses at the gene ends were 4 bases for V and 0 bases for J; bases not matched to a gene: 8. There are 17 residues in the CDR3. The CDR3 loop is CASSPGQGGKSSYEQYF. CDR3 DNA: TGCGCCAGCAGTCCGGGACAGGGGGGAAAAAGCTCCTACGAGCAGTACTTC.

This rearrangement joins TRBV2 to TRBJ2-7; D may be TRBD1 (6 bases). Per germline, CDR1 SNHLY and CDR2 FYNNEI. This CDR3 has 17 amino acids. V lost 6 bases and J 1 base, leaving 22 bases between the germline ends. The CDR3 loop is CASRGINRQDRSYEQYF. For the CDR3, the DNA is TGTGCCAGCAGGGGGATTAATCGACAGGACCGTTCCTACGAGCAGTACTTC.

The rearrangement links TRBV27 to TRBJ1-6; D possibly corresponds to TRBD1 (5 bases). This CDR3 contains 14 residues. Trimming shortened V by 8 bases and J by 13 bases, and 21 bases separated the two germline ends. Germline-derived CDR1 and CDR2 are MNHEY and SMNVEV (reference sequence). CDR3 bases: TGTGCCAGCGGGAAAGGCAGGGACTCTTCGCCCCTCCACTTT. Its protein is CASGKGRDSSPLHF.

This clone was picked up a small number of times. The CDR3 DNA reads TGTGCCAGCAGGACAGGGGGCGCGGTCGGCTACACCTTC. Translated: CASRTGGAVGYTF. J is TRBJ1-2 and V is TRBV2; 10 bases are a match to TRBD1. Losses at the gene ends were 6 bases for V and 8 bases for J; bases not matched to a gene: 6. The germline V gene has CDR1 SNHLY and CDR2 FYNNEI. The CDR3 has 13 residues.

This chain connects TRBV30 to TRBJ1-5, with D possibly TRBD1 on 5 matching bases. Germline V gene sequence: CDR1 GTSNPN, CDR2 SVGIG (reference sequence). V shed 0 bases and J shed 5 bases, with 8 bases lying between them. This CDR3 comprises 13 residues. The CDR3 sequence is CAWSVLGDQPQHF. CDR3 in DNA: TGTGCCTGGAGTGTATTAGGGGATCAGCCCCAGCATTTT.

The chain carries TRBV2 and TRBJ2-7, with D tentatively TRBD1 (5 bases). Per the germline V gene, CDR1 is SNHLY and CDR2 is FYNNEI. Trimming stripped 3 bases from V and 7 bases from J, with 13 bases between. The CDR3 is 13 amino acids. As DNA, the CDR3 is TGTGCCAGCAGTGACCAGGGTATTATGGAGCAGTACTTC. As protein: CASSDQGIMEQYF.

The rearrangement joins TRBV18 to TRBJ2-5, with 9 bases lining up with TRBD2. Germline lookup yields CDR1 KGHSH and CDR2 LQKENI. Trimming removed 1 base from V and 1 base from J; junction bases left unmatched: 4. This CDR3 contains 16 residues. DNA of the CDR3: TGTGCCAGCTCACCACTAGCGGGGGACCTCCAAGAGACCCAGTACTTC. Translated: CASSPLAGDLQETQYF.

The V and J genes are TRBV9 and TRBJ2-7; TRBD2 agrees at 13 bases. The ends lost 3 bases at V and 4 bases at J; junction bases unmatched: 13. Germline V gene data show CDR1 as SGDLS and CDR2 as YYNGEE. The CDR3 length is 18 residues. The DNA for the CDR3 is TGTGCCAGCAGCGCCGGGACTAGCGGGACATCGAGGGGTTACGAGCAGTACTTC. This sequence encodes CASSAGTSGTSRGYEQYF.

The rearrangement uses TRBV10-3 and TRBJ1-2, with D tentatively TRBD1 (6 bases). The V end was cut by 3 bases, the J end by 14 bases, with 16 bases between. In germline, CDR1 is ENHRY, CDR2 SYGVKD. The CDR3 has 12 amino acids. CDR3 in amino acids: CAISDPGQSNTF. As DNA, the CDR3 is TGTGCCATCAGTGACCCAGGACAGAGTAATACCTTC.

This sequence joins TRBV5-1 and TRBJ2-5; 7 bases agree with TRBD2. Germline CDR1 reads SGHRS; CDR2 reads YFSETQ. J lost 4 bases, V lost 4 bases, and 7 bases had no gene match. The CDR3 totals 14 residues. The CDR3 reads CASSPEGRGETQYF. In nucleotides, the CDR3 is TGCGCCAGCAGCCCGGAGGGGAGGGGAGAGACCCAGTACTTC.

This clone occurred once. The chain links TRBV7-6 to TRBJ1-1; D is ambiguous. CDR3 length: 12 amino acids. V was pared by 8 bases and J by 0 bases, with 7 bases between. Germline values: CDR1 SGHVS, CDR2 FNYEAQ. The CDR3 DNA sequence: TGTGCCAGCCTAAATATGAACACTGAAGCTTTCTTT. Translating it yields CASLNMNTEAFF. The whole variable domain, filled in from reference TRBV7-6 and TRBJ1-1, reads GAGVSQSPRYKVTKRGQDVALRCDPISGHVSLYWYRQALGQGPEFLTYFNYEAQQDKSGLPNDRFSAERPEGSISTLTIQRTEQRDSAMYRCASLNMNTEAFFGQGTRLTVV.

J is TRBJ2-2 and V is TRBV9; TRBD2 agrees at 7 bases. The germline V gene encodes CDR1 SGDLS and CDR2 YYNGEE. The CDR3 sequence is 14 residues long. With 5 bases clipped from V and 5 bases from J, the junction kept 6 bases outside the gene matches. CDR3 region: CASRRLAGTGELFF. The DNA of the CDR3 is TGTGCCAGCAGGAGACTAGCTGGAACCGGGGAGCTGTTTTTT.

The CDR3 protein is CASSLLSGQAQETQYF. The CDR3 nucleotides read TGTGCCAGCAGTTTACTTTCGGGACAGGCCCAAGAGACCCAGTACTTC. The J gene is TRBJ2-5, the V gene TRBV28, with 8 nucleotides matching TRBD1. The CDR3 totals 16 residues. Germline CDR1 reads MDHEN; CDR2 reads SYDVKM. The V segment lost 2 bases and the J segment 1 base; nucleotides outside the gene matches: 6.

This chain links TRBV30 with TRBJ2-7; no definite D call. CDR3 length equals 12 residues. The germline V and J ends were trimmed by 2 bases and 8 bases, with 13 bases remaining between them. Germline V gene lookup returns CDR1 GTSNPN and CDR2 SVGIG (reference sequence). CDR3 DNA sequence: TGTGCCTGGAGTCATCCGCGGAATCAGCAGTACTTC. Translating it yields CAWSHPRNQQYF.

The chain has TRBV28 and TRBJ1-2; D possibly corresponds to TRBD1 (5 bases). Trimming left V 4 bases short and J 4 bases short, with 16 bases between. CDR3 length: 15 residues. The germline CDR1 and CDR2 sequences are MDHEN and SYDVKM. CDR3 nucleotides: TGTGCCAGCAGTTCCCCCGGAAGGGGTCGCTATGGCTACACCTTC. It encodes CASSSPGRGRYGYTF.

The CDR3 nucleotides are TGTGCCAGCAAAACAGGGATTCTCACTGAAGCTTTCTTT. Translated, it gives CASKTGILTEAFF. The chain carries TRBV2 and TRBJ1-1; perhaps TRBD1 as D (6 bases). Trimming removed 7 bases at V and 4 bases at J, with 13 bases between. Germline loops: CDR1 SNHLY, CDR2 FYNNEI. This CDR3 comprises 13 residues.

V usage is TRBV28 and J usage is TRBJ1-6; 9 nucleotides line up with TRBD1. The CDR3 has 15 residues. CDR1 and CDR2 (germline): MDHEN, SYDVKM. J lost 8 bases, V lost 6 bases, and 8 bases had no gene match. The CDR3 here is CASRKTRQGDSPLHF. The CDR3, as DNA: TGTGCCAGCAGGAAGACCCGACAGGGGGATTCACCCCTCCACTTT. Drawing the rest from reference TRBV28 and TRBJ1-6, the complete variable domain is DVKVTQSSRYLVKRTGEKVFLECVQDMDHENMFWYRQDPGLGLRLIYFSYDVKMKEKGDIPEGYSVSREKKERFSLILESASTNQTSMYLCASRKTRQGDSPLHFGNGTRLTVT.